A single sample gave rise to the 21 T cell receptor beta chains below, sequenced in a study of regulatory T cells in long-lasting Graves disease. Time point given: newly diagnosed GD, antithyroid drugs for less than 3 months. There was RNA extracted from PBMCs, and the TCR library was made from it. Assembly of TCR beta libraries relied on iRepertoire HTBI primers together with Arm-PCR of CDR3 regions. TCRdb reanalysed the multiplex PCR reads using MiXCR and keeps one entry per CDR3 protein. The profile shows more than 300,000 distinct CDR3 sequences, approximately 10% of them singletons. This sample also appeared in a second study, on T cells in Graves' hyperthyroidism and ophthalmopathy.

This material consisted of peripheral blood mononuclear cells (PBMCs), taken at new diagnosis, from a patient treated with antithyroid drugs. The source of these receptors is a woman aged 18-35 years with Graves disease.

This clonotype was counted ten times or more. The rearrangement links TRBV30 to TRBJ2-2; unclear D gene. Germline CDR1 reads GTSNPN; CDR2 reads SVGIG (reference sequence). Trimming took off 1 base at V and 3 bases at J, with 9 bases between the two ends. The CDR3 totals 14 residues. The CDR3 region is CAWSEGQHTGELFF. The CDR3 region has the DNA TGTGCCTGGAGTGAAGGGCAGCACACCGGGGAGCTGTTTTTT.

For this clonotype: A much bigger clone sits one base away, suggesting this may be a read error. The CDR3 loop is CASSPADDEQFF. The CDR3 DNA is TGTGCCAGCAGTCCAGCGGACGATGAGCAGTTCTTC. The rearrangement links TRBV12-3 or TRBV12-4 to TRBJ2-1, with a weak D call TRBD2 (5 bases). The CDR3 loop spans 12 amino acids. V was clipped by 5 bases and J by 8 bases, with 10 bases between them.

This clonotype was seen a few times. In DNA form, the CDR3 reads TGTGCCAGCAGTCTAACTAGCGGGGGGCGCAATGAGCAGTTCTTC. Its translation: CASSLTSGGRNEQFF. V and J are TRBV12-3 or TRBV12-4 and TRBJ2-1; 12 nucleotides line up with TRBD2. The V and J ends lost 5 bases and 6 bases, in that order; junction bases with no gene match: 5. This CDR3 is 15 amino acids long.

This clonotype has at least ten counts. V usage is TRBV7-2 and J usage is TRBJ2-3; TRBD1 might be the D (5 bases). The ends were cut back, 5 bases at V and 4 bases at J, with 10 bases in the middle. Germline CDR1 is SGHTA and CDR2 is FQGNSA. The CDR3 spans 13 residues. The DNA of the CDR3 is TGTGCCAGCAGCAAAAGCAGGGCAGATACGCAGTATTTT. Amino acid sequence: CASSKSRADTQYF.

This clonotype was counted ten times or more. The chain links TRBV6-1 to TRBJ2-7; D could derive from TRBD1 or TRBD2 (5 bases each). The V end lost 6 bases, the J end lost 2 bases, and 17 bases lay between the germline ends. CDR1 MNHNS and CDR2 SASEGT come from the germline V gene. The CDR3 is 15 residues long. The CDR3 region has the DNA TGTGCCAGCAGCCCCTACCGGGACCCAGCCTACGAGCAGTACGTC. It is translated as CASSPYRDPAYEQYV.

This clonotype has at least ten counts. The chain combines TRBV28 with TRBJ2-7, with D possibly being TRBD2 (6 bases). Germline V CDR1 and CDR2: MDHEN, SYDVKM. This CDR3 is built from 12 residues. V shed 8 bases and J shed 6 bases, with 14 bases lying between them. The CDR3 bases are TGTGCCAGCCGGGACTCCCTCCCCGAGCAGTACTTC. Its protein product is CASRDSLPEQYF.

This clonotype was found a few times. This sequence joins TRBV6-1 and TRBJ1-5, with D possibly being TRBD1 (6 bases). Germline-derived CDR1 and CDR2 are MNHNS and SASEGT. Deletions cut 4 bases from V and 2 bases from J, with 12 bases between. This CDR3 region has 15 residues. CDR3 bases: TGTGCCAGCAGTGCCCGGGACAAACGCAATCAGCCCCAGCATTTT. It yields the protein CASSARDKRNQPQHF.

This clonotype was found a few times. The V gene is TRBV28, the J gene TRBJ2-1, with 10 positions matching TRBD2. Matching the DNA end better, TRBJ2-5 makes the J call doubtful. The CDR3 is 16 residues long. Germline loops: CDR1 MDHEN, CDR2 SYDVKM. The CDR3 region is CASSLMASGSLETQYF. Here the CDR3 DNA reads TGTGCCAGCAGTTTGATGGCTAGCGGGAGTTTGGAGACCCAGTACTTC.

The rearrangement joins TRBV5-1 to TRBJ2-6; possible D gene TRBD1, 6 bases. Trimming shortened V by 2 bases and J by 4 bases, and 16 bases separated the two germline ends. This CDR3 has 17 amino acids. Germline loops: CDR1 SGHRS, CDR2 YFSETQ. CDR3 nucleotides: TGCGCCAGCAGCTTCTATAGGGACATCTTGGGGGCCAACGTCCTGACTTTC. This gives the protein CASSFYRDILGANVLTF.

This clonotype was observed a handful of times. J is TRBJ2-2 and V is TRBV13; D gene ambiguous. This CDR3 is built from 13 residues. Deletions cut 8 bases from V and 7 bases from J, with 14 bases between. Germline CDR1 reads PRHDT; CDR2 reads FYEKMQ (reference sequence). CDR3 DNA: TGTGCCAGCGGAATTCGACTCAGCGGGGAGCTGTTTTTT. This codes for CASGIRLSGELFF. The full variable domain, in which reference TRBV13 and TRBJ2-2 provide the parts outside the CDR3, is AAGVIQSPRHLIKEKRETATLKCYPIPRHDTVYWYQQGPGQDPQFLISFYEKMQSDKGSIPDRFSAQQFSDYHSELNMSSLELGDSALYFCASGIRLSGELFFGEGSRLTVL.

V and J are TRBV19 and TRBJ2-3; D gene ambiguous. V lost 10 bases and J lost 2, with 10 bases in between. Germline values: CDR1 LNHDA, CDR2 SQIVND (reference sequence). The CDR3 length is 12 residues. The CDR3 loop reads CATWHNTDTQYF. The CDR3 DNA follows: TGTGCCACCTGGCACAACACAGATACGCAGTATTTT.

The V call is TRBV6-2 or TRBV6-3, the J call TRBJ1-1; D perhaps matches TRBD1 (5 bases). The V end was cut by 6 bases, the J end by 5 bases, with 25 bases between. Germline V gene data show CDR1 as MNHEY and CDR2 as SVGEGT. The length of the CDR3 is 17 residues. The DNA of the CDR3 is TGTGCCAGCAGCCGGGTTTATCACGCGGGGCGAGGAACTGAAGCTTTCTTT. Its protein product is CASSRVYHAGRGTEAFF.

The chain joins TRBV6-1 to TRBJ2-5; 13 nucleotides agree with TRBD2. CDR3 length: 16 residues. CDR1 and CDR2 from the germline V gene are MNHNS and SASEGT. The J segment lost 4 bases and the V segment lost 5 bases, leaving 7 bases of the junction unmatched. The CDR3 DNA follows: TGTGCCAGCAGTACTAGCGGGGGGGCTTTTGGAGAGACCCAGTACTTC. It codes for CASSTSGGAFGETQYF.

The rearrangement joins TRBV4-1 to TRBJ1-3, with TRBD1 as a possible D gene (5 bases). The CDR3 runs to 19 residues. Germline-derived CDR1 and CDR2 are MGHRA and YSYEKL. Between the trimmed V and J ends, which lost 0 bases and 0 bases, there was a span of 18 bases. This CDR3 is CASSQDNGPGRSSGNTIYF. CDR3 bases: TGCGCCAGCAGCCAAGATAATGGCCCGGGACGGAGCTCTGGAAACACCATATATTTT.

The chain's CDR3 is CASSQGSGSSYEQYF. The CDR3 DNA reads as TGCGCCAGCAGCCAGGGATCGGGGAGCTCCTACGAGCAGTACTTC. The rearrangement joins TRBV5-1 to TRBJ2-7; D tentatively fits TRBD1 or TRBD2 (5 bases each). The CDR3 sequence is 15 residues long. Per germline, CDR1 SGHRS and CDR2 YFSETQ. The ends were cut back, 4 bases at V and 0 bases at J, with 14 bases in the middle.

This clonotype has a count of ten or more. The chain uses TRBV24-1 and TRBJ2-5; 12 bases align to TRBD2. CDR1 is KGHDR, CDR2 SFDVKD, per germline. This CDR3 comprises 17 residues. V was clipped by 3 bases and J by 4 bases; unmatched bases: 8. The CDR3 DNA reads as TGTGCCACCAGTGATCCCACCACGGGACTAGCGGGAGAGACCCAGTACTTC. Protein sequence: CATSDPTTGLAGETQYF.

The gene calls are TRBV5-1 and TRBJ2-3, with 8 bases fitting TRBD2. The germline V gene has CDR1 SGHRS and CDR2 YFSETQ. The CDR3 is 15 amino acids. V dropped 4 bases and J dropped 13; count of bases not matched to a gene: 17. CDR3 loop: CASSHLRLARLDKYF. The CDR3 bases are TGCGCCAGCAGCCACCTCAGACTAGCGAGGTTAGATAAGTATTTT.

This clonotype has ten or more counts. This chain connects TRBV5-1 to TRBJ2-2; 7 nucleotides align to TRBD1. Trimming at V came to 3 bases and at J to 7 bases, leaving 3 bases not matched to a gene. The CDR3 covers 13 residues. Germline V CDR1 and CDR2: SGHRS, YFSETQ. The CDR3 coding sequence is TGCGCCAGCAGCTGGGACAGTAACGGGGAGCTGTTTTTT. Protein sequence: CASSWDSNGELFF.

Details on this clonotype: A single base separates this from a much larger clone, so it may be a read error. The rearrangement links TRBV7-2 to TRBJ2-7; possible D gene TRBD2, 6 bases. The CDR3 is made up of 15 amino acids. CDR1 is SGHTA and CDR2 is FQGNSA in the germline V gene. The DNA for the CDR3 is TGTGCCAGCAGCTTAATTAGCGGCCCCCCCTACGAGCGGTACTTC. Translated: CASSLISGPPYERYF.

The table lists this clonotype with a few counts. The chain employs TRBV7-2 and TRBJ1-3; no reliable D call. CDR1 and CDR2 (germline): SGHTA, FQGNSA. V gave up 2 bases and J gave up 4 bases, with 12 bases separating them. This CDR3 contains 15 residues. CDR3 bases: TGTGCCAGCAGCTTACGCTTACAGATCGGAAACACCATATATTTT. Its protein is CASSLRLQIGNTIYF.

This clonotype was observed many times. The V call is TRBV20-1, the J call TRBJ1-2, with D possibly being TRBD1 (6 bases). Trimming stripped 0 bases from V and 2 bases from J, with 19 bases between. Germline CDR1 and CDR2: DFQATT and SNEGSKA (reference sequence). The CDR3 contains 17 residues. CDR3 protein: CSARDPGHPKRNYGYTF. For the CDR3, the DNA is TGCAGTGCTAGAGACCCGGGACACCCCAAACGGAACTATGGCTACACCTTC.